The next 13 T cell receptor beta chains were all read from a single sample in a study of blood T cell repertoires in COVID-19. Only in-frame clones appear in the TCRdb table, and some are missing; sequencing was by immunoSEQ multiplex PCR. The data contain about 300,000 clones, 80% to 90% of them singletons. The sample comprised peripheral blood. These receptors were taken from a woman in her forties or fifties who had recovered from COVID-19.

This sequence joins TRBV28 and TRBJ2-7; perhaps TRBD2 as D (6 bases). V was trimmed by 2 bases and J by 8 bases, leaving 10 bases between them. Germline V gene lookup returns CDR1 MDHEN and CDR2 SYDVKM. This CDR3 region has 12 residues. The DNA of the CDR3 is TGTGCCAGCAGTTTAGGAGGGTATAAGCAGTACTTC. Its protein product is CASSLGGYKQYF.

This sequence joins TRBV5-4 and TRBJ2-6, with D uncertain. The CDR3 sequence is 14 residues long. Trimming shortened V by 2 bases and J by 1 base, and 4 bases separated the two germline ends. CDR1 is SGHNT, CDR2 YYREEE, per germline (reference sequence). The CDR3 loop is CASSLQSGANVLTF. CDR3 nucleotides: TGTGCCAGCAGCTTACAGTCTGGGGCCAACGTCCTGACTTTC.

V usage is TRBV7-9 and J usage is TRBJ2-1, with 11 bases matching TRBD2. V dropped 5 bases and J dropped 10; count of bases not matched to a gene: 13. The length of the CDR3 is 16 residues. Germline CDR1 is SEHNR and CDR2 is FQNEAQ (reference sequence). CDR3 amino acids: CASSPTGALAGGEQFF. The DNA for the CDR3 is TGTGCCAGCAGCCCTACGGGGGCTCTAGCGGGAGGCGAGCAGTTCTTC.

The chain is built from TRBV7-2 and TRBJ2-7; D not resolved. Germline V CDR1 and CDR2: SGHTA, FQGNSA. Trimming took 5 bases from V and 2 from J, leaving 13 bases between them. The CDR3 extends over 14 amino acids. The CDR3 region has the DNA TGTGCCAGCAGCCCCCGTAATGGGCCCTACGAGCAGTACTTC. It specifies CASSPRNGPYEQYF.

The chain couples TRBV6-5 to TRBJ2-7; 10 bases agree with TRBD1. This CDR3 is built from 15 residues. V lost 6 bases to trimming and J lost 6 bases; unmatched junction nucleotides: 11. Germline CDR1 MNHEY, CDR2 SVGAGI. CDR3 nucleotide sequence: TGTGCCAGCAGAAGAAGCGGGACAGGGGTGTTCGAGCAGTACTTC. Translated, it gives CASRRSGTGVFEQYF.

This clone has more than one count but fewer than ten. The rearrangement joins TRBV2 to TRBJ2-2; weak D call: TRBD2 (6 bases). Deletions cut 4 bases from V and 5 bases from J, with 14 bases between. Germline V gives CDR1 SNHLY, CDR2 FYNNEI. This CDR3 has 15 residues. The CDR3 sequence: CASSGVPSGTGELFF. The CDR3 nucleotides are TGTGCCAGCAGTGGGGTTCCCAGCGGGACCGGGGAGCTGTTTTTT.

CDR3 coding DNA: TGCGCCAGCAGCCACCAAATACAGGGGGGCACAGATACGCAGTATTTT. Translated, it gives CASSHQIQGGTDTQYF. The chain is built from TRBV4-3 and TRBJ2-3, with TRBD1 matching over 8 bases. Per the germline V gene, CDR1 is LGHNA and CDR2 is YSLEER. V was clipped by 3 bases and J by 1 base; unmatched bases: 6. The CDR3 runs to 16 residues.

CDR3 region: CSAPGEKAFF. CDR3 DNA sequence: TGCAGTGCTCCCGGGGAGAAGGCTTTCTTT. The V call is TRBV20-1, the J call TRBJ1-1; no firm D call. This CDR3 spans 10 amino acids. V lost 5 bases, J lost 11 bases, and 12 bases lay in between. The germline V gene encodes CDR1 DFQATT and CDR2 SNEGSKA (reference sequence).

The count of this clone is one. The CDR3 region is CASSPDDRGYTF. The CDR3 nucleotides are TGTGCCAGCTCACCCGACGACAGGGGCTACACCTTC. The genes are TRBV18 and TRBJ1-2; possibly TRBD1 for D (6 bases). The CDR3 runs to 12 residues. CDR1 is KGHSH and CDR2 is LQKENI in the germline V gene. The germline V and J ends were trimmed by 3 bases and 8 bases, with 10 bases remaining between them.

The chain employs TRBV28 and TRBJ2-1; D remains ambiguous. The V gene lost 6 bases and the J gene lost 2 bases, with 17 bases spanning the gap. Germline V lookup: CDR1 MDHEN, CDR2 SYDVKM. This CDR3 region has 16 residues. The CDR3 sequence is CASSSLLRTTYNEQFF. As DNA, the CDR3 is TGTGCCAGCAGCTCGCTACTTCGAACGACCTACAATGAGCAGTTCTTC.

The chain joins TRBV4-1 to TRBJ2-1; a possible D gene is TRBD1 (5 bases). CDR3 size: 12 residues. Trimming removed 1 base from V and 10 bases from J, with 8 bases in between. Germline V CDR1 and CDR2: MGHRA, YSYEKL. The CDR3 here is CASSQAGREQFF. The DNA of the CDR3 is TGCGCCAGCAGCCAAGCAGGGCGGGAGCAGTTCTTC.

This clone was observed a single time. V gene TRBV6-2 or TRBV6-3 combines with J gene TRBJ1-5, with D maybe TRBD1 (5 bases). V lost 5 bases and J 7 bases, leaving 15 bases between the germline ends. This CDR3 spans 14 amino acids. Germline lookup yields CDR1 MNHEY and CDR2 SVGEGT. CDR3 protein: CASSLGGDRQPQHF. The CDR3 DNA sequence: TGTGCCAGCAGTCTGGGGGGAGACCGGCAGCCCCAGCATTTT.

The CDR3 DNA reads as TGTGCCAGCAGTACCGACAGAGGTACGCAGTATTTT. It encodes CASSTDRGTQYF. The rearrangement links TRBV6-2 or TRBV6-3 to TRBJ2-3, with D tentatively TRBD1 (5 bases). In germline, CDR1 is MNHEY, CDR2 SVGEGT. Trimming cost V 5 bases and J 8 bases, with 11 bases left between them. This CDR3 is built from 12 residues.